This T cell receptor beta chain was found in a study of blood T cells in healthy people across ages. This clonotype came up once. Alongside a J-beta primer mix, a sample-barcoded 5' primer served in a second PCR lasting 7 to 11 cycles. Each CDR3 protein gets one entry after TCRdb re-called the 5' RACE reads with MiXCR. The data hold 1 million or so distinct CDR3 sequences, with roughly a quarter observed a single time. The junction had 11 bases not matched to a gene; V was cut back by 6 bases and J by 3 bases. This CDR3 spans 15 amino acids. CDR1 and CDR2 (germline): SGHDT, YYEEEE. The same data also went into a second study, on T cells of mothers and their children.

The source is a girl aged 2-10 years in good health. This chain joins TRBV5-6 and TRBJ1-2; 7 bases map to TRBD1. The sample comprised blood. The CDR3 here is CASIYGTAYHYGYTF. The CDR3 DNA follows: TGTGCCAGCATCTACGGGACAGCGTATCACTATGGCTACACCTTC.